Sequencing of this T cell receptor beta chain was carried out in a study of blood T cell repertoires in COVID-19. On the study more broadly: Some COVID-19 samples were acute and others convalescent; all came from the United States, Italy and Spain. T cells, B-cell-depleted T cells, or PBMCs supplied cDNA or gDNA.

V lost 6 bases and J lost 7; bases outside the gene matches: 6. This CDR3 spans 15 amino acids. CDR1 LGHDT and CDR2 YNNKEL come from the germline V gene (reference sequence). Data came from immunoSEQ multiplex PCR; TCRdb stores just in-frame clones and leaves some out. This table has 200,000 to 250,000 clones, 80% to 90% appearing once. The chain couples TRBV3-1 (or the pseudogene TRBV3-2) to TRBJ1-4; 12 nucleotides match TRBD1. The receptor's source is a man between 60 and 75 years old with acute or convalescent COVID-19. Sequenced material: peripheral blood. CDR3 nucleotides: TGTGCCAGCAGGGGACAGGGGGCGCGAGGTGAAAAACTGTTTTTT. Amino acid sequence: CASRGQGARGEKLFF.